This T cell receptor beta chain was obtained from a study of regulatory T cells in long-lasting Graves disease. Study-level points and caveats: In persistent patients, shared public clonotypes (under 3,000) outnumbered those in new patients (about 1,000).

This clonotype was seen at least ten times. As yet, its antigen is unknown. Noted time point: newly diagnosed GD, antithyroid drugs for less than 3 months. From RNA extracted from PBMCs, the TCR library was made. HTBI primers from iRepertoire and Arm-PCR of CDR3 regions yielded the TCR beta libraries. A single record per CDR3 protein comes from TCRdb applying MiXCR to the multiplex PCR reads. The sample contains approximately 460,000 distinct CDR3 sequences, roughly 17% of which appear only once. This CDR3 spans 15 amino acids. Germline values: CDR1 SNHLY, CDR2 FYNNEI. Trimming took 1 base from V and 7 from J, leaving 14 bases between them. These data also formed part of another study, on T cells in Graves' hyperthyroidism and ophthalmopathy.

V is TRBV2 and J is TRBJ2-1, with D maybe TRBD2 (6 bases). The input for sequencing was peripheral blood mononuclear cells (PBMCs), taken at new diagnosis, from a patient treated with antithyroid drugs. The clonotype was recovered from a woman in her 30s with Graves disease. In DNA form, the CDR3 reads TGTGCCAGCAGTGAAGTCCCCCGCGGGACGAATGAGCAGTTCTTC. Amino acids: CASSEVPRGTNEQFF.